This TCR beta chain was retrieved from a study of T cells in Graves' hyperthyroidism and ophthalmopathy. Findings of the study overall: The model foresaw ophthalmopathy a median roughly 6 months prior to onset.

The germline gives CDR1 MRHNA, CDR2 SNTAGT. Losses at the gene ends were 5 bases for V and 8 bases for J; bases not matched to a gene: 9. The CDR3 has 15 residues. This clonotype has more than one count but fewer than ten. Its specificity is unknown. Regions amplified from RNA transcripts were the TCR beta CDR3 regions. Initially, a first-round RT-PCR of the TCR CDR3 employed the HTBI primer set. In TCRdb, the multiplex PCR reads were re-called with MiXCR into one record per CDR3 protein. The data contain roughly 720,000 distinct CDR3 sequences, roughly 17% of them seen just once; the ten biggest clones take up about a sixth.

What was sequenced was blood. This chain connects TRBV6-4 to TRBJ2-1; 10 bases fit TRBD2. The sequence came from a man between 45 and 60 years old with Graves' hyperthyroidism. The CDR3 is CASSYIAGGGYEQFF. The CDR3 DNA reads TGTGCCAGCAGTTATATAGCGGGAGGAGGTTATGAGCAGTTCTTC.